This T cell receptor (beta chain) originates from a study of shared clonotypes between healthy human individuals. Study conclusions and caveats: Naive subsets generally had larger estimated richness than memory subsets.

Turning to this clone: Its specificity is not known.

Generated by immunoSEQ multiplex PCR, the TCRdb table keeps only in-frame clones and is missing some. This sample has 800,000 to 1,200,000 clones, with around 78% found just once. What was sequenced was memory CD4+ T cells from PBMCs. Specified subset: CD45RA-negative fraction. This TCR was sampled from a man between 18 and 29 years old in good health. Some clones in this sample may be carry-over from other donors' samples.

The CDR3 DNA reads TGTGCCAGCAGCTTAGGGGGACAGGGTGGGGAGACCCAGTACTTC. This codes for CASSLGGQGGETQYF. The genes are TRBV7-3 and TRBJ2-5; TRBD1 matches at 9 bases. The V gene end was trimmed by 2 bases and the J gene end by 5 bases; junction bases not matched to a gene: 6. CDR1 is SGHTA, CDR2 FQGTGA, per germline. The CDR3 extends over 15 amino acids.